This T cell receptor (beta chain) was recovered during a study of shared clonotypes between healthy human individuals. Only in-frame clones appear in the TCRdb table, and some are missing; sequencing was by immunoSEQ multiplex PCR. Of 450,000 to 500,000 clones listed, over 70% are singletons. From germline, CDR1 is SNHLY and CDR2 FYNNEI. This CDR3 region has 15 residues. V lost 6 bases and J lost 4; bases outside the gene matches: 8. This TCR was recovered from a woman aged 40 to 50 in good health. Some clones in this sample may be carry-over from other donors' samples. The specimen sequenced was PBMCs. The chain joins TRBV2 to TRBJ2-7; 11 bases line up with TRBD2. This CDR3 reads CASRPTSGSGYEQYF. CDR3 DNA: TGTGCCAGCAGACCTACTAGCGGGAGTGGGTACGAGCAGTACTTC.